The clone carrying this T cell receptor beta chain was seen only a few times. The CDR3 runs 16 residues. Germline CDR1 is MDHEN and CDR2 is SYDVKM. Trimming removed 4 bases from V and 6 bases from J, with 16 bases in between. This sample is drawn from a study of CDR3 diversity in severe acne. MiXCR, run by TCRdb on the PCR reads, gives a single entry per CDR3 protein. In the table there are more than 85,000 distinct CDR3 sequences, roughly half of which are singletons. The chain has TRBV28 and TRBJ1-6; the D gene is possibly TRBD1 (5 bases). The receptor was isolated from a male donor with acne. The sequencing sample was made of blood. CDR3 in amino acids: CASSSPGSFFNSPLHF. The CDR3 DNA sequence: TGTGCCAGCAGTTCCCCAGGGTCATTCTTTAATTCACCCCTCCACTTT.